Shown below are 16 T cell receptor beta chains from a single sample sequenced in a study of shared clonotypes between healthy human individuals (dated by TCRdb to the early 2020s). CD8 naive samples were obtained by positive selection for CCR7 among CD45RO-negative cells, yielding a CD45RA+CCR7+ population from which TemRA cells were excluded. The library was produced with the immunoSEQ multiplex PCR assay. The clones in this table, taken by TCRdb from immuneACCESS, are in-frame only. Not every clone is retained; where verified, under half of the shortfall comes from an unresolved V gene, and the cause of the rest is unknown. A total of about 2.1 million clones appear in this sample, around 95% of them only once. Around 1.8% of the sample lies in the top ten. The sample comprised naive CD8+ T cells from PBMCs. The cell subset or site label for this specimen denotes: CD45RA+CCR7+. The receptors were gathered from a man aged 18 to 35 in good health. Some clones in this sample may be carry-over from other donors' samples.

The genes are TRBV27 and TRBJ2-1; D is undetermined. V was shortened by 0 bases and J by 3 bases, with 9 bases between the two germline ends. This CDR3 contains 15 residues. CDR1 is MNHEY, CDR2 SMNVEV, per germline (reference sequence). The CDR3 bases are TGTGCCAGCAGTTTATCGTTAGGGATCTACAATGAGCAGTTCTTC. This sequence encodes CASSLSLGIYNEQFF.

The chain combines TRBV6-1 with TRBJ2-7, with 7 bases lining up with TRBD1. The V and J ends lost 5 bases and 3 bases, in that order; junction bases with no gene match: 4. Germline CDR1 is MNHNS and CDR2 is SASEGT. This CDR3 is 13 amino acids long. CDR3 in amino acids: CASSTGEGYEQYF. In DNA form, the CDR3 reads TGTGCCAGCAGTACAGGGGAAGGCTACGAGCAGTACTTC.

The chain has TRBV14 and TRBJ1-1; 7 bases line up with TRBD1. Looked up from germline, CDR1 is SGHDN and CDR2 is FVKESK. There are 15 residues in the CDR3. The junction had 15 bases not matched to a gene; V was cut back by 4 bases and J by 10 bases. In DNA, the CDR3 is TGTGCCAGCAGCCCCTCTCCAACCCAGACAGGGAGAGCTTTCTTT. As protein: CASSPSPTQTGRAFF.

A word on this clone: The same CDR3 is also encoded by other DNA sequences in this sample. The chain employs TRBV27 and TRBJ2-2; no definite D call. With 3 bases removed from V and 6 bases from J, the gap between germline ends came to 8 bases. This CDR3 has 13 residues. Germline CDR1 and CDR2: MNHEY and SMNVEV (reference sequence). The CDR3 spells CASSFLRAGELFF. In DNA form, the CDR3 reads TGTGCCAGCAGTTTCCTTAGGGCCGGGGAGCTGTTTTTT.

The chain recombines TRBV28 with TRBJ2-5, with 11 positions matching TRBD2. J gave up 4 bases and V 3 bases, and 7 bases lay outside the gene matches. Germline V gives CDR1 MDHEN, CDR2 SYDVKM. This CDR3 is built from 16 residues. This CDR3 is CASSFVAGGIGETQYF. CDR3 DNA: TGTGCCAGCAGTTTTGTAGCGGGAGGGATTGGAGAGACCCAGTACTTC.

In the case of this clone: This is likely an artifact of a read error, given a far larger clone one base away. Other DNA sequences in the same sample also yield this CDR3. This chain links TRBV6-1 with TRBJ2-7; the D is unclear. Germline V gene data show CDR1 as MNHNS and CDR2 as SASEGT. This CDR3 comprises 12 residues. The CDR3 nucleotides are TGCGCCAGCATTGGGCAATCCTACGAGCAGTACTTC. Translated, it gives CASIGQSYEQYF.

V and J are TRBV27 and TRBJ2-2, with D unclear. Per germline, CDR1 MNHEY and CDR2 SMNVEV (reference sequence). This CDR3 is 16 amino acids long. V was pared by 8 bases and J by 7 bases, with 23 bases between. The CDR3 region is CASRSGAYGVVGELFF. The CDR3 bases are TGTGCCAGCCGATCGGGCGCTTACGGAGTTGTCGGGGAGCTGTTTTTT.

About this clone: This sample includes further DNA sequences coding for the same CDR3. The chain recombines TRBV6-5 with TRBJ2-1; TRBD1 or TRBD2 may be the D gene (5 bases each). This CDR3 has 14 amino acids. Germline-derived CDR1 and CDR2 are MNHEY and SVGAGI. Trimming cost V 0 bases and J 5 bases, with 8 bases left between them. The CDR3 loop is CASSYSGPDNEQFF. The CDR3 DNA is TGTGCCAGCAGTTACTCGGGACCCGACAATGAGCAGTTCTTC.

The chain combines TRBV4-2 with TRBJ1-2; no clear D gene. Trimming removed 4 bases from V and 8 bases from J, with 20 bases in between. The V gene's germline CDR1 is LGHNA and CDR2 YNFKEQ. The length of the CDR3 is 15 residues. CDR3: CASSPKGGQDGGYTF. The CDR3 bases are TGTGCCAGCAGCCCCAAAGGCGGCCAAGACGGAGGCTACACCTTC.

The chain combines TRBV19 with TRBJ2-1; the match to TRBD1 covers 8 bases. The V gene end was trimmed by 4 bases and the J gene end by 8 bases; junction bases not matched to a gene: 7. CDR1 LNHDA and CDR2 SQIVND come from the germline V gene (reference sequence). The CDR3 totals 14 residues. The CDR3 DNA reads TGTGCCAGTAGTAGCGGACAGGGATACTATGAGCAGTTCTTC. Translated, it gives CASSSGQGYYEQFF.

The J gene is TRBJ2-2, the V gene TRBV28; D unclear. The CDR3 is 15 residues long. Trimming removed 1 base at V and 3 bases at J, with 9 bases between. CDR1 and CDR2 from the germline V gene are MDHEN and SYDVKM. CDR3 amino acids: CASSLSVIDTGELFF. CDR3 DNA: TGTGCCAGCAGTTTATCAGTGATAGACACCGGGGAGCTGTTTTTT.

This clone was detected once. The gene calls are TRBV27 and TRBJ1-4, with TRBD1 as a possible D gene (6 bases). The CDR3 length is 16 residues. Germline CDR1 and CDR2: MNHEY and SMNVEV (reference sequence). V gave up 3 bases and J gave up 6 bases, with 17 bases separating them. The chain's CDR3 is CASSLLGAGGHEKLFF. CDR3 DNA sequence: TGTGCCAGCAGTTTGTTGGGGGCGGGAGGGCATGAAAAACTGTTTTTT.

The chain employs TRBV28 and TRBJ1-5; D is possibly TRBD1 (6 bases). This CDR3 has 15 residues. Germline V gene sequence: CDR1 MDHEN, CDR2 SYDVKM. Between the trimmed V and J ends, which lost 2 bases and 5 bases, there was a span of 13 bases. CDR3 sequence reads: CASSLRYGGDQPQHF. CDR3 bases: TGTGCCAGCAGTTTAAGGTACGGGGGCGATCAGCCCCAGCATTTT.

This chain connects TRBV28 to TRBJ1-1; weak D call: TRBD1 (5 bases). This CDR3 is 14 amino acids long. Germline CDR1 MDHEN, CDR2 SYDVKM. The ends were cut back, 6 bases at V and 1 base at J, with 12 bases in the middle. Here the CDR3 DNA reads TGTGCCAGCAGCTGGGGGAGTGCGAACACTGAAGCTTTCTTT. Protein sequence: CASSWGSANTEAFF.

With respect to this clone: This sample includes further DNA sequences coding for the same CDR3. The chain couples TRBV5-4 to TRBJ2-7; D remains ambiguous. The CDR3 has 12 amino acids. Trimming took off 4 bases at V and 3 bases at J, with 8 bases between the two ends. Germline CDR1 reads SGHNT; CDR2 reads YYREEE (reference sequence). CDR3 residues: CASSGSSYEQYF. Here the CDR3 DNA reads TGTGCCAGCAGCGGGTCCAGCTACGAGCAGTACTTC. The full variable domain, its missing parts supplied by reference TRBV5-4 and TRBJ2-7, is ETGVTQSPTHLIKTRGQQVTLRCSSQSGHNTVSWYQQALGQGPQFIFQYYREEENGRGNFPPRFSGLQFPNYSSELNVNALELDDSALYLCASSGSSYEQYFGPGTRLTVT.

The chain links TRBV6-1 to TRBJ1-2; D ambiguous. From germline, CDR1 is MNHNS and CDR2 SASEGT. This CDR3 has 13 residues. The germline V and J ends were trimmed by 3 bases and 7 bases, with 12 bases remaining between them. DNA for the CDR3: TGTGCCAGCAGTGACACGAGCTGGGGTGGCTACACCTTC. It yields the protein CASSDTSWGGYTF.